The TCR beta chain described here comes from a study of spatial heterogeneity in lung cancer. The CDR3 length is 14 residues. The germline V gene encodes CDR1 ENHRY and CDR2 SYGVKD. The J segment lost 2 bases and the V segment lost 8 bases, leaving 8 bases of the junction unmatched. MiXCR, run by TCRdb on the 5' RACE reads, gives a single entry per CDR3 protein. The sample includes roughly 72,000 distinct CDR3 sequences, approximately 9% seen only once; the top ten take 1.5% to 2%. This clonotype was seen more than once but under ten times. The time point here: blood at routine non-recurrence follow-up after resection.

Material: PBMCs, obtained at follow-up. This chain connects TRBV10-3 to TRBJ2-7; 8 nucleotides agree with TRBD2. The source is a female donor with early-stage non-small cell lung cancer. CDR3 sequence reads: CAIALSGTTYEQYF. CDR3 coding DNA: TGTGCCATCGCCCTTAGCGGGACCACCTACGAGCAGTACTTC.